The next 31 T cell receptor beta chains were all read from a single sample in a study of OX40 agonist ivuxolimab in advanced cancers. Generated by immunoSEQ multiplex PCR, the TCRdb table keeps only in-frame clones and is missing some. This repertoire shows 60,000 to 65,000 clones, approximately 85% found once; its top ten account for 3%. The specimen comprised CD4+ or CD8+ T cells sorted from blood, sampled in a trial of the OX40 agonist ivuxolimab. The receptors here all came from an adult with an advanced solid tumor such as melanoma, head and neck, liver or kidney cancer.

This clone was detected only a few times. The V and J genes are TRBV2 and TRBJ1-1; 7 bases are shared with TRBD1. From germline, CDR1 is SNHLY and CDR2 FYNNEI. The CDR3 has 13 residues. V lost 5 bases to trimming and J lost 5 bases; unmatched junction nucleotides: 5. The CDR3 protein is CASSSTGRTEAFF. The CDR3 DNA sequence: TGTGCCAGCAGTTCGACAGGGAGAACTGAAGCTTTCTTT.

This rearrangement joins TRBV30 to TRBJ2-7, with unresolved D. The CDR3 length is 11 residues. Deletions cut 1 base from V and 3 bases from J, with 4 bases between. CDR1 and CDR2 from the germline V gene are GTSNPN and SVGIG (reference sequence). In nucleotides, the CDR3 is TGTGCCTGGAGTGGCTTCTACGAGCAGTACTTC. Protein: CAWSGFYEQYF.

This chain links TRBV6-1 with TRBJ2-5, with D unresolved. Germline V gives CDR1 MNHNS, CDR2 SASEGT. V lost 6 bases and J 4 bases, leaving 3 bases between the germline ends. The CDR3 has 10 residues. The CDR3 region is CASRLETQYF. The DNA for the CDR3 is TGTGCCAGCAGGCTAGAGACCCAGTACTTC.

The chain is built from TRBV7-2 and TRBJ2-3, with D perhaps being TRBD1 or TRBD2 (6 bases each). Germline lookup yields CDR1 SGHTA and CDR2 FQGNSA. V was pared by 3 bases and J by 0 bases, with 10 bases between. The CDR3 sequence is 15 residues long. CDR3 coding DNA: TGTGCCAGCAGCTTTACAGGGACTAGCACAGATACGCAGTATTTT. As protein: CASSFTGTSTDTQYF.

The chain is built from TRBV5-1 and TRBJ2-2, with D possibly matching TRBD2 (6 bases). The CDR3 sequence is 16 residues long. Germline CDR1 and CDR2: SGHRS and YFSETQ. V was cut by 0 bases and J by 3 bases, with 12 bases left in between. CDR3 coding DNA: TGCGCCAGCAGCTTGGAATCGCGGGAAGACACCGGGGAGCTGTTTTTT. Protein: CASSLESREDTGELFF.

The chain combines TRBV9 with TRBJ2-5; 10 bases map to TRBD2. CDR1 is SGDLS and CDR2 is YYNGEE in the germline V gene. This CDR3 contains 16 residues. V lost 3 bases, J lost 4 bases, and 9 bases stayed unmatched. CDR3 DNA: TGTGCCAGCAGCGAGGGGGCCGGACTAGCGGTAGAGACCCAGTACTTC. It is translated as CASSEGAGLAVETQYF.

This clone has more than one count but fewer than ten. The V call is TRBV7-3, the J call TRBJ2-2; a weak D match, TRBD1 (6 bases). V gave up 4 bases and J gave up 2 bases, with 17 bases separating them. The CDR3 consists of 17 residues. Germline assignment: CDR1 SGHTA and CDR2 FQGTGA. This CDR3 is CASSSVHGGANTGELFF. The CDR3 nucleotides read TGTGCCAGCAGCTCAGTGCATGGGGGCGCAAACACCGGGGAGCTGTTTTTT.

The chain employs TRBV9 and TRBJ2-5; 7 nucleotides line up with TRBD2. The CDR3 runs 14 residues. V was pared by 0 bases and J by 5 bases, with 4 bases of the junction left unmatched. Per germline, CDR1 SGDLS and CDR2 YYNGEE. In nucleotides, the CDR3 is TGTGCCAGCAGCGTAGGCGGGAGAGGGGAGACCCAGTACTTC. Translated: CASSVGGRGETQYF.

The chain couples TRBV28 to TRBJ2-7; unclear D gene. Trimming shortened V by 6 bases and J by 11 bases, and 14 bases separated the two germline ends. Germline V lookup: CDR1 MDHEN, CDR2 SYDVKM. The CDR3 length is 11 residues. CDR3 region: CASRTMGKEYF. The DNA for the CDR3 is TGTGCCAGCAGGACCATGGGGAAGGAGTACTTC. The complete variable domain, with remaining parts taken from reference TRBV28 and TRBJ2-7, reads DVKVTQSSRYLVKRTGEKVFLECVQDMDHENMFWYRQDPGLGLRLIYFSYDVKMKEKGDIPEGYSVSREKKERFSLILESASTNQTSMYLCASRTMGKEYFGPGTRLTVT.

This rearrangement joins TRBV19 to TRBJ2-7; D might be TRBD1 or TRBD2, each matching 6 bases. Germline V gene lookup returns CDR1 LNHDA and CDR2 SQIVND (reference sequence). Trimming left V 7 bases short and J 6 bases short, with 13 bases between. The length of the CDR3 is 12 residues. The DNA for the CDR3 is TGTGCCAGTAATTCGGGGGCGGGCGAGCAGTACTTC. Translated: CASNSGAGEQYF. The variable domain in full, with the rest retrieved from reference TRBV19 and TRBJ2-7, is DGGITQSPKYLFRKEGQNVTLSCEQNLNHDAMYWYRQDPGQGLRLIYYSQIVNDFQKGDIAEGYSVSREKKESFPLTVTSAQKNPTAFYLCASNSGAGEQYFGPGTRLTVT.

The V call is TRBV19, the J call TRBJ2-3; 12 bases align to TRBD2. Germline-derived CDR1 and CDR2 are LNHDA and SQIVND (reference sequence). V was pared by 3 bases and J by 0 bases, with 10 bases of the junction left unmatched. The CDR3 is made up of 19 amino acids. This chain's CDR3 is CASSMRTSGILLSTDTQYF. The CDR3 region has the DNA TGTGCCAGTAGTATGAGGACTAGCGGGATTCTGTTAAGCACAGATACGCAGTATTTT.

J is TRBJ1-1 and V is TRBV7-3; D may be TRBD1 (5 bases). The V end was cut by 2 bases, the J end by 4 bases, with 17 bases between. This CDR3 contains 16 residues. Germline CDR1 is SGHTA and CDR2 is FQGTGA. The CDR3 region has the DNA TGTGCCAGCAGCTTAGAGGCAGGGATGATCGGCACTGAAGCTTTCTTT. The encoded protein is CASSLEAGMIGTEAFF.

The chain combines TRBV7-2 with TRBJ1-2; D is possibly TRBD1 (6 bases). This CDR3 contains 13 residues. Per germline, CDR1 SGHTA and CDR2 FQGNSA. V dropped 8 bases and J dropped 1 base, with 11 bases sitting between them. This CDR3 is CASGGAHNYGYTF. Written as DNA, the CDR3 is TGTGCCAGCGGGGGGGCACATAACTATGGCTACACCTTC.

The V call is TRBV18, the J call TRBJ1-1; D is possibly TRBD1 (5 bases). The CDR3 is made up of 12 amino acids. The germline CDR1 and CDR2 sequences are KGHSH and LQKENI. Trimming removed 3 bases from V and 3 bases from J, with 5 bases in between. CDR3 sequence reads: CASSPGDTEAFF. The CDR3, as DNA: TGTGCCAGCTCACCGGGGGACACTGAAGCTTTCTTT.

This chain connects TRBV5-1 to TRBJ2-2; D unresolved. Germline assignment: CDR1 SGHRS and CDR2 YFSETQ. The CDR3 length is 15 residues. V lost 0 bases and J lost 1, with 7 bases in between. The CDR3 reads CASSLAGWNTGELFF. Here the CDR3 DNA reads TGCGCCAGCAGCTTGGCCGGATGGAACACCGGGGAGCTGTTTTTT. The full variable domain, completed using reference TRBV5-1 and TRBJ2-2, is KAGVTQTPRYLIKTRGQQVTLSCSPISGHRSVSWYQQTPGQGLQFLFEYFSETQRNKGNFPGRFSGRQFSNSRSEMNVSTLELGDSALYLCASSLAGWNTGELFFGEGSRLTVL.

This clone was observed a few times. J is TRBJ1-1 and V is TRBV14; D possibly corresponds to TRBD1 (5 bases). Germline CDR1 SGHDN, CDR2 FVKESK. V was cut by 2 bases and J by 1 base, with 5 bases left in between. This CDR3 region has 13 residues. DNA for the CDR3: TGTGCCAGCAGCCAACAGGGGAACACTGAAGCTTTCTTT. Its protein product is CASSQQGNTEAFF.

V is TRBV30 and J is TRBJ2-1; no reliable D call. V dropped 8 bases and J dropped 8 bases, with 13 bases sitting between them. Germline V gene data show CDR1 as GTSNPN and CDR2 as SVGIG (reference sequence). This CDR3 region has 11 residues. CDR3 region: CAGSRRDEQFF. The CDR3 DNA reads as TGTGCCGGTTCCCGAAGGGATGAGCAGTTCTTC.

The rearrangement links TRBV19 to TRBJ2-5, with 8 bases matching TRBD1. Germline V CDR1 and CDR2: LNHDA, SQIVND (reference sequence). CDR3 length: 12 amino acids. V trimming: 8 bases; J trimming: 5 bases; junction bases outside the gene matches: 4. The CDR3 bases are TGTGCCAGTGGGGACAGGCAGGAGACCCAGTACTTC. Its protein product is CASGDRQETQYF.

The rearrangement joins TRBV4-3 to TRBJ1-3; D is unresolved. The germline CDR1 and CDR2 sequences are LGHNA and YSLEER. V lost 0 bases and J lost 0, with 12 bases in between. The CDR3 runs 17 residues. The CDR3 protein is CASSQDMGGNSGNTIYF. In DNA, the CDR3 is TGCGCCAGCAGCCAAGATATGGGAGGTAACTCTGGAAACACCATATATTTT.

The rearrangement links TRBV10-1 to TRBJ1-2; TRBD1 matches 9 bases. Trimming cost V 4 bases and J 2 bases; bases outside gene matches: 8. The CDR3 sequence is 16 residues long. Germline V gene sequence: CDR1 WNHNN, CDR2 SYGVQD (reference sequence). CDR3 DNA: TGCGCCAGCAGTGGGGGGGACAGGGTTTCCAACTATGGCTACACCTTC. Protein: CASSGGDRVSNYGYTF.

The rearrangement uses TRBV19 and TRBJ1-2; no clear D. Deletions cut 2 bases from V and 5 bases from J, with 15 bases between. This CDR3 has 15 residues. Germline V gene sequence: CDR1 LNHDA, CDR2 SQIVND (reference sequence). Here the CDR3 DNA reads TGTGCCAGTAGTATACCCCAGATGGCTTCTTATGGCTACACCTTC. It encodes CASSIPQMASYGYTF.

This chain joins TRBV29-1 and TRBJ1-1, with 9 bases matching TRBD1. Unmatched junction bases numbered 4, after V lost 8 bases and J lost 3 bases. The CDR3 contains 12 residues. Germline CDR1 and CDR2: SQVTM and ANQGSEA. As DNA, the CDR3 is TGCAGCTCCCGGACAGGGGACACTGAAGCTTTCTTT. It translates to CSSRTGDTEAFF.

V usage is TRBV4-1 and J usage is TRBJ1-4, with D uncertain. The germline V and J ends were trimmed by 2 bases and 0 bases, with 13 bases remaining between them. CDR1 and CDR2 from the germline V gene are MGHRA and YSYEKL. The CDR3 length is 17 residues. The CDR3 nucleotides are TGCGCCAGCAGCCAATCCCGGACCCCCACAACTAATGAAAAACTGTTTTTT. Its translation is CASSQSRTPTTNEKLFF.

V is TRBV7-3 and J is TRBJ1-6; weak D call: TRBD1 (5 bases). V was pared by 5 bases and J by 9 bases, with 11 bases between. The CDR3 runs 13 residues. Germline assignment: CDR1 SGHTA and CDR2 FQGTGA. CDR3 in amino acids: CASSEIRGSPLHF. For the CDR3, the DNA is TGTGCCAGCAGCGAAATTAGGGGTTCACCCCTCCACTTT.

The chain couples TRBV4-1 to TRBJ2-7; TRBD2 matches at 11 bases. CDR1 MGHRA and CDR2 YSYEKL come from the germline V gene. J was trimmed by 6 bases and V by 0 bases; bases with no gene match: 4. The CDR3 is made up of 15 amino acids. CDR3 sequence (DNA): TGCGCCAGCAGCCAAGAAACTAGCGGGAGAGGCGAGCAGTACTTC. As protein: CASSQETSGRGEQYF.

The gene calls are TRBV2 and TRBJ2-3, with 9 bases identical to TRBD1. CDR3 length equals 14 residues. The trim removed 4 bases at V and 3 bases at J, leaving 2 bases unmatched. The germline CDR1 and CDR2 sequences are SNHLY and FYNNEI. DNA for the CDR3: TGTGCCAGCAGTGTACAGGGGGCGACAGATACGCAGTATTTT. It codes for CASSVQGATDTQYF. Complete variable domain (other parts from reference TRBV2 and TRBJ2-3): EPEVTQTPSHQVTQMGQEVILRCVPISNHLYFYWYRQILGQKVEFLVSFYNNEISEKSEIFDDQFSVERPDGSNFTLKIRSTKLEDSAMYFCASSVQGATDTQYFGPGTRLTVL.

This clone was counted a few times. The J gene is TRBJ2-7, the V gene TRBV6-1, with D hard to call. Germline CDR1 is MNHNS and CDR2 is SASEGT. V shed 1 base and J shed 3 bases, with 4 bases lying between them. The CDR3 spans 12 residues. The CDR3: CASSEGGYEQYF. The CDR3 DNA reads as TGTGCCAGCAGTGAAGGGGGCTACGAGCAGTACTTC.

This clone was seen more than once but under ten times. The rearrangement uses TRBV27 and TRBJ2-7; D is possibly TRBD2 (5 bases). Germline CDR1 MNHEY, CDR2 SMNVEV (reference sequence). Trimming left V 5 bases short and J 6 bases short, with 26 bases between. This CDR3 comprises 17 residues. The CDR3 region has the DNA TGTGCCAGCAGTCAGACCCACGGCCGACCGGGGAATAGCGAGCAGTACTTC. This codes for CASSQTHGRPGNSEQYF.

The chain employs TRBV6-1 and TRBJ1-3; the D gene is possibly TRBD1 (6 bases). Looked up from germline, CDR1 is MNHNS and CDR2 is SASEGT. The CDR3 runs 15 residues. Trimming took off 10 bases at V and 3 bases at J, with 19 bases between the two ends. In nucleotides, the CDR3 is TGTGCCACCCCACCGGGAGGGGGTTTTGGAAACACCATATATTTT. Translation gives CATPPGGGFGNTIYF.

The count of this clone is one. This chain connects TRBV9 to TRBJ2-1; 7 bases line up with TRBD2. In germline, CDR1 is SGDLS, CDR2 YYNGEE. This CDR3 region has 17 residues. V lost 2 bases, J lost 2 bases, and 10 bases stayed unmatched. Written as DNA, the CDR3 is TGTGCCAGCAGCGTCGCCTCTTTGGCGGGAGCCTACAATGAGCAGTTCTTC. Translating gives CASSVASLAGAYNEQFF. The entire variable domain, with the rest obtained from reference TRBV9 and TRBJ2-1, is as follows: DSGVTQTPKHLITATGQRVTLRCSPRSGDLSVYWYQQSLDQGLQFLIQYYNGEERAKGNILERFSAQQFPDLHSELNLSSLELGDSALYFCASSVASLAGAYNEQFFGPGTRLTVL.

There are a few counts of this clone. V is TRBV27 and J is TRBJ2-2, with a tentative D call TRBD1 (5 bases). V dropped 7 bases and J dropped 4 bases, with 16 bases sitting between them. The germline V gene has CDR1 MNHEY and CDR2 SMNVEV (reference sequence). There are 15 residues in the CDR3. The CDR3 DNA reads as TGTGCCAGCACGGGCAGGGAAAAGAGCACCGGGGAGCTGTTTTTT. Its protein is CASTGREKSTGELFF.